This T cell receptor (beta chain) was observed in a study of beta chain features in type 1 diabetes (dated by TCRdb to 2016 to 2019). At the level of the whole study: Mean age, gender distribution, total cell number and subset yield did not differ between patients and healthy donors. Whereas all 30 or so donors provided naive and central memory subsets, regulatory and stem cell-like memory subsets were isolated from just 8 patients and about 8 healthy donors. A total of some 110 million sorted cells were examined across all samples, and a strong correlation was observed between cell number per subset and RNA yield. In the study, recently diagnosed type 1 diabetes patients and matched healthy donors were compared on the TCRB repertoires of their sorted circulating CD4+ T cell subsets. Study-level results and caveats: In all four CD4+ subsets, TCRB CDR3 length was moderately but significantly shorter in type 1 diabetes patients. Fewer insertions and more nucleotide deletions at VDJ recombination sites were observed in patients with type 1 diabetes, implying thymic rearrangement abnormalities. Because small numbers of individuals were included in the HLA sub-analyses, any influence of HLA type on TCRB rearrangement was left unresolved. Because cDNA rather than genomic DNA was sequenced, highly expressing activated cells could have been over-represented, although no difference in activation and CD3 levels was found between groups. The naive, central memory and regulatory TCRB repertoires appeared to resemble one another more closely among patients than among healthy donors. PCR may preferentially amplify shorter templates, but because patient and control samples were amplified and corrected together, any resulting skew would affect both groups equally.

The entire amount of isolated RNA was reverse transcribed using the High Capacity cDNA Reverse Transcription Kit, so the sequenced TCRB transcripts were expressed ones. Deep immunoSEQ sequencing was applied to naive, central memory and regulatory T cell samples, giving an average of roughly 3.5 million total reads per sample. Sorted cells were lysed in RLT buffer and RNA was extracted with DNase-treated RNeasy Micro or Mini kits, depending on cell number. To prevent cross-contamination, every cell subset was processed on its own, while patient and healthy donor samples were processed together. Using the immunoSEQ multiplex PCR, TCRB sequences were amplified from cDNA into 87-bp fragments spanning the CDR3 region. Sequencing of the amplicons was performed on the Illumina HiSeq platform. Concerning the study's data processing: PCR bias was corrected computationally using synthetic template baselines, and reads within Hamming distance 2 were collapsed, with unmergeable singletons discarded. Reads were aligned against IMGT so that V, D and J genes, CDR3 length and insertions or deletions at six rearrangement sites could be assigned. Within each subset, clonotype counts were normalized to sorted cell number, after which true diversity and Gini coefficients were computed with the tcR R package. The overlap coefficient, calculated on TCRB nucleotide sequences, was used to quantify repertoire sharing. As a proxy for the pre-selection repertoire, out-of-frame TCRB sequences from naive cells were analyzed. In its TCRdb copy, this immuneACCESS table keeps in-frame sequences only and misses some clones. Where compared with another copy, unresolved V genes explain less than half of these, and the others have no known cause. Clonal size and the V and J genes are those of that table, whereas D and trimming came from the DNA. For this sample there are more than 550,000 clones; 11% to 15% appear just once. The top ten hold 0.04% of the sample.

A word on this clone: What this receptor recognizes is not known. Within one base of it there is no much larger clone, and no base qualities were kept. The sample holds other DNA sequences that translate to the same CDR3.

Each donor gave one peripheral blood draw, roughly 110 mL on average, collected into heparinised tubes. A BD FACSAria II and a panel including CD45RO, CCR7, CD25, CD127, CD95 and CD27 were used to sort naive, central memory, regulatory and stem cell-like memory CD4+ T cells. A purity above 95% was achieved for all sorted populations. PBMCs were isolated immediately by Lymphoprep density gradient centrifugation and stained directly without culture. So that batch effects would be minimized, each experiment stained and sorted samples in pairs, pairing one healthy donor with one patient. The CDR3 measures 11 amino acids from cysteine to phenylalanine. Only the CDR3 DNA is retained, 33 bases long and in frame from the first base. Via the germline V gene, CDR1 is SQVTM and CDR2 ANQGSEA. V is cut by 5 bases and J by 1 base, and the space between the germline ends is 2 bases.

This clonotype originated in a man aged 18 to 35 with type 1 diabetes. The V and J genes are TRBV29-1 and TRBJ2-2; the D segment cannot be called with confidence. The sample consisted of naive CD4+ T cells from blood. The label giving this sample's cell subset or site can be read as: true naive CD4+ T cells. The CDR3 sequence is CSVRNTGELFF. In nucleotides, the sequence is TGCAGCGTTCGGAACACCGGGGAGCTGTTTTTT.